This T cell receptor (beta chain) was sequenced during a study of T cell responses to AZD1222 COVID-19 vaccine. Second doses were pooled across both intervals (about 4 or about 12 weeks). The protocol was immunoSEQ multiplex PCR, while the TCRdb copy is restricted to in-frame clones and leaves out a portion. The profile shows roughly 90,000 clones, approximately 89% of them singletons. The germline V and J ends were trimmed by 4 bases and 2 bases, with 18 bases remaining between them. Germline V gene lookup returns CDR1 MNHEY and CDR2 SMNVEV (reference sequence). This CDR3 region has 16 residues. As concerns this clone: The antigen remains undetermined.

Study results and limitations: Spike-spanning, vaccine-associated CD4 TCRs were dominant at 160-218 and 743-854.

This sequence was found in an adult who received the AZD1222 COVID-19 vaccine. Specimen: peripheral blood, collected 28 days after the second AZD1222 dose. The chain uses TRBV27 and TRBJ2-7; the D gene is possibly TRBD2 (6 bases). This chain's CDR3 is CASSSSGTPRAYEQYF. CDR3 DNA sequence: TGTGCCAGCAGTTCATCGGGGACTCCTCGGGCCTACGAGCAGTACTTC.